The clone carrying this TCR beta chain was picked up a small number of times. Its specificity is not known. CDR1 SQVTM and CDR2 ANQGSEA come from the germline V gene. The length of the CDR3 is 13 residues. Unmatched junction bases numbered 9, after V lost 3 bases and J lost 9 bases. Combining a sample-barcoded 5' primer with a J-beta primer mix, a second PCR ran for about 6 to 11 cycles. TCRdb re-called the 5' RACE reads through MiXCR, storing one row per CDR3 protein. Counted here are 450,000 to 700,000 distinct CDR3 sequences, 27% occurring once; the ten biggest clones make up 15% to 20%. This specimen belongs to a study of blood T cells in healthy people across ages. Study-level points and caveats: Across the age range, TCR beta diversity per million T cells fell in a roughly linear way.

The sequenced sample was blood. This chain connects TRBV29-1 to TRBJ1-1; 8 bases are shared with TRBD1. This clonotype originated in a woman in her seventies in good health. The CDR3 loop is CSVEGSGDRKAFF. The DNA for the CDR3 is TGCAGCGTTGAGGGATCAGGGGACAGGAAAGCTTTCTTT. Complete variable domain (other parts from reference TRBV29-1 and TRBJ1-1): SAVISQKPSRDICQRGTSLTIQCQVDSQVTMMFWYRQQPGQSLTLIATANQGSEATYESGFVIDKFPISRPNLTFSTLTVSNMSPEDSSIYLCSVEGSGDRKAFFGQGTRLTVV.